These T cell receptor beta chains were read from a single sample in a study of cytomegalovirus exposure and HLA in healthy donors. The data were produced by immunoSEQ multiplex PCR, yet TCRdb's version contains in-frame clones alone and is incomplete. Among around 130,000 clones, 60% to 80% were seen once, and the ten largest hold 0.94%. Sequencing used PBMCs. These TCRs come from a woman aged 55-69 years in good health and CMV-seronegative. CDR3s include the opening cysteine and the closing phenylalanine or tryptophan. The D gene is left open where the match is weak. Part of the rows lack a size; the others show once, few, many or a class for expanded clones.

j_gene: TRBJ2-7; d_gene: NA; v_gene: TRBV9; abundance: NA; CDR3aa: CASGLGGYEQYF; CDR3nt: TGTGCCAGCGGCCTCGGGGGCTACGAGCAGTACTTC
j_gene: TRBJ1-2; d_gene: NA; v_gene: TRBV28; abundance: once; CDR3aa: CASSPLGDQNRGYGYTF; CDR3nt: TGTGCCAGCAGTCCCCTCGGTGATCAGAACCGAGGCTATGGCTACACCTTC
j_gene: TRBJ2-4; d_gene: NA; v_gene: TRBV28; abundance: NA; CDR3aa: CASNLPGKNIQYF; CDR3nt: TGTGCCAGCAACCTTCCCGGGAAAAACATTCAGTACTTC
j_gene: TRBJ1-1; d_gene: NA; v_gene: TRBV29-1; abundance: NA; CDR3aa: CSVKGQYLNTEAFF; CDR3nt: TGCAGCGTGAAAGGACAGTATTTGAACACTGAAGCTTTCTTT
j_gene: TRBJ1-6; d_gene: NA; v_gene: TRBV6-5; abundance: once; CDR3aa: CASSYSTGSPLHF; CDR3nt: TGTGCCAGCAGTTACTCGACAGGTTCACCCCTCCACTTT
j_gene: TRBJ2-7; d_gene: TRBD1; v_gene: TRBV5-1; abundance: NA; CDR3aa: CASSLGQGREQYF; CDR3nt: TGCGCCAGCAGCTTAGGACAGGGGCGCGAGCAGTACTTC
j_gene: TRBJ2-5; d_gene: NA; v_gene: TRBV5-1; abundance: NA; CDR3aa: CASTGGQETQYF; CDR3nt: TGCGCCAGCACCGGCGGGCAAGAGACCCAGTACTTC
j_gene: TRBJ1-2; d_gene: NA; v_gene: TRBV5-1; abundance: NA; CDR3aa: CASAPSTAIFYGYTF; CDR3nt: TGCGCCAGCGCCCCCTCGACAGCAATTTTCTATGGCTACACCTTC
j_gene: TRBJ1-1; d_gene: NA; v_gene: TRBV19; abundance: once; CDR3aa: CASSIVHLTGRNTEAFF; CDR3nt: TGTGCCAGTAGTATAGTCCATCTCACAGGGAGGAACACTGAAGCTTTCTTT
j_gene: TRBJ2-7; d_gene: NA; v_gene: TRBV19; abundance: NA; CDR3aa: CASSMEGTSYEQYF; CDR3nt: TGTGCCAGTAGTATGGAGGGCACCTCCTACGAGCAGTACTTC
j_gene: TRBJ2-7; d_gene: NA; v_gene: TRBV9; abundance: NA; CDR3aa: CASSVVGAPDYEQYF; CDR3nt: TGTGCCAGCAGCGTAGTTGGGGCCCCCGATTACGAGCAGTACTTC
j_gene: TRBJ1-5; d_gene: NA; v_gene: TRBV18; abundance: NA; CDR3aa: CASSPVGAYEVQPQHF; CDR3nt: TGTGCCAGCTCACCAGTGGGGGCTTACGAGGTTCAGCCCCAGCATTTT
j_gene: TRBJ1-2; d_gene: TRBD1; v_gene: TRBV9; abundance: NA; CDR3aa: CASSARGQGRDYGYTF; CDR3nt: TGTGCCAGCAGCGCCCGCGGACAGGGCCGTGACTATGGCTACACCTTC
j_gene: TRBJ2-5; d_gene: TRBD1; v_gene: TRBV5-1; abundance: NA; CDR3aa: CASSGGTGEETQYF; CDR3nt: TGCGCCAGCAGCGGCGGGACAGGGGAAGAGACCCAGTACTTC
j_gene: TRBJ1-1; d_gene: NA; v_gene: TRBV11-2; abundance: NA; CDR3aa: CASSTGTTEAFF; CDR3nt: TGTGCCAGCAGCACCGGGACAACTGAAGCTTTCTTT
j_gene: TRBJ2-1; d_gene: NA; v_gene: TRBV20-1; abundance: NA; CDR3aa: CSSGSNEQFF; CDR3nt: TGCAGTAGCGGGTCCAATGAGCAGTTCTTC
j_gene: TRBJ2-5; d_gene: NA; v_gene: TRBV20-1; abundance: NA; CDR3aa: CSAAWEETQYF; CDR3nt: TGCAGTGCCGCTTGGGAGGAGACCCAGTACTTC
j_gene: TRBJ1-6; d_gene: NA; v_gene: TRBV11-2; abundance: NA; CDR3aa: CASSAGYNSPLHF; CDR3nt: TGTGCCAGCAGTGCAGGGTATAATTCACCCCTCCACTTT
j_gene: TRBJ2-1; d_gene: TRBD2; v_gene: TRBV19; abundance: NA; CDR3aa: CASSIMGLAGDNEQFF; CDR3nt: TGTGCCAGTAGTATAATGGGGCTAGCGGGGGACAATGAGCAGTTCTTC
j_gene: TRBJ2-7; d_gene: NA; v_gene: TRBV15; abundance: NA; CDR3aa: CATSRVQALSEQYF; CDR3nt: TGTGCCACCAGCAGAGTTCAGGCTCTGAGTGAGCAGTACTTC
j_gene: TRBJ2-3; d_gene: NA; v_gene: TRBV6-6; abundance: few; CDR3aa: CASRPGGSTDTQYF; CDR3nt: TGTGCCAGCAGGCCCGGGGGTAGCACAGATACGCAGTATTTT
j_gene: TRBJ1-1; d_gene: NA; v_gene: TRBV27; abundance: NA; CDR3aa: CASSSLGTAKMNTEAFF; CDR3nt: TGTGCCAGCAGTTCCTTGGGGACTGCCAAAATGAACACTGAAGCTTTCTTT
j_gene: TRBJ2-7; d_gene: TRBD1; v_gene: TRBV19; abundance: NA; CDR3aa: CASNRGQGPYEQYF; CDR3nt: TGTGCCAGTAACCGGGGACAGGGACCCTACGAGCAGTACTTC
j_gene: TRBJ2-1; d_gene: NA; v_gene: TRBV5-1; abundance: few; CDR3aa: CASSPDTNEQFF; CDR3nt: TGCGCCAGCAGCCCGGACACCAATGAGCAGTTCTTC
j_gene: TRBJ1-2; d_gene: NA; v_gene: TRBV10-1; abundance: NA; CDR3aa: CASSDDRSYGYTF; CDR3nt: TGCGCCAGCAGTGATGACAGGAGCTATGGCTACACCTTC
j_gene: TRBJ1-1; d_gene: TRBD1; v_gene: TRBV29-1; abundance: NA; CDR3aa: CSVELDRGLQTEAFF; CDR3nt: TGCAGCGTTGAGTTGGACAGGGGCCTTCAAACTGAAGCTTTCTTT
j_gene: TRBJ2-4; d_gene: NA; v_gene: TRBV19; abundance: NA; CDR3aa: CASSIRDTLAKNIQYF; CDR3nt: TGTGCCAGTAGTATACGGGACACGCTAGCCAAAAACATTCAGTACTTC
j_gene: TRBJ2-5; d_gene: NA; v_gene: TRBV5-1; abundance: NA; CDR3aa: CASSLVPGRQETQYF; CDR3nt: TGCGCCAGCAGCTTGGTCCCAGGGCGGCAAGAGACCCAGTACTTC
j_gene: TRBJ1-1; d_gene: NA; v_gene: TRBV5-8; abundance: NA; CDR3aa: CASSLGGGSRMNTEAFF; CDR3nt: TGTGCCAGCAGCTTAGGCGGGGGATCGCGTATGAACACTGAAGCTTTCTTT
j_gene: TRBJ1-6; d_gene: NA; v_gene: TRBV4-1; abundance: few; CDR3aa: CASSQVTGGVSPLHF; CDR3nt: TGCGCCAGCAGCCAGGTAACGGGGGGCGTTTCACCCCTCCACTTT
j_gene: TRBJ2-3; d_gene: TRBD2; v_gene: TRBV7-2; abundance: NA; CDR3aa: CASNPDSGGTDTQYF; CDR3nt: TGTGCCAGCAACCCAGATAGCGGGGGCACAGATACGCAGTATTTT
j_gene: TRBJ1-2; d_gene: TRBD1; v_gene: TRBV27; abundance: NA; CDR3aa: CASSSGQGRYYGYTF; CDR3nt: TGTGCCAGCAGTTCCGGACAGGGACGATACTATGGCTACACCTTC
j_gene: TRBJ2-2; d_gene: NA; v_gene: TRBV28; abundance: NA; CDR3aa: CASNRPNTGELFF; CDR3nt: TGTGCCAGCAACAGACCTAACACCGGGGAGCTGTTTTTT
j_gene: TRBJ2-5; d_gene: NA; v_gene: TRBV9; abundance: few; CDR3aa: CASSVGARGTQYF; CDR3nt: TGTGCCAGCAGCGTCGGAGCGCGGGGGACCCAGTACTTC
j_gene: TRBJ2-7; d_gene: NA; v_gene: TRBV9; abundance: NA; CDR3aa: CASSVVGGSPSYEQYF; CDR3nt: TGTGCCAGCAGCGTAGTCGGGGGAAGCCCATCCTACGAGCAGTACTTC
j_gene: TRBJ1-2; d_gene: NA; v_gene: TRBV7-9; abundance: NA; CDR3aa: CASSTVSSYYSYTF; CDR3nt: TGTGCCAGCAGCACCGTTTCCTCCTACTATAGCTACACCTTC
j_gene: TRBJ2-1; d_gene: TRBD2; v_gene: TRBV28; abundance: NA; CDR3aa: CASLGSGGKFSSYNEQFF; CDR3nt: TGTGCCAGCCTCGGTAGCGGGGGCAAATTTAGCTCCTACAATGAGCAGTTCTTC
j_gene: TRBJ2-3; d_gene: NA; v_gene: TRBV28; abundance: NA; CDR3aa: CASSIETGLTDTQYF; CDR3nt: TGTGCCAGCAGTATAGAGACAGGACTCACAGATACGCAGTATTTT
j_gene: TRBJ2-5; d_gene: TRBD2; v_gene: TRBV5-1; abundance: NA; CDR3aa: CASSRDGTSGGETQYF; CDR3nt: TGCGCCAGCAGCAGGGACGGGACTAGCGGGGGTGAGACCCAGTACTTC
j_gene: TRBJ2-7; d_gene: NA; v_gene: TRBV30; abundance: NA; CDR3aa: CAWSGVGSSYEQYF; CDR3nt: TGTGCCTGGAGTGGGGTGGGGAGCTCCTACGAGCAGTACTTC
j_gene: TRBJ2-2; d_gene: NA; v_gene: TRBV19; abundance: NA; CDR3aa: CASSIMAGLRAGELFF; CDR3nt: TGTGCCAGTAGTATAATGGCAGGGCTAAGAGCCGGGGAGCTGTTTTTT
j_gene: TRBJ1-4; d_gene: NA; v_gene: TRBV28; abundance: NA; CDR3aa: CASSLQTAGVGKLFF; CDR3nt: TGTGCCAGCAGTTTACAGACGGCAGGGGTTGGAAAACTGTTTTTT
j_gene: TRBJ2-1; d_gene: NA; v_gene: TRBV10-3; abundance: once; CDR3aa: CAISESGALGEQFF; CDR3nt: TGTGCCATCAGTGAGTCGGGAGCTCTGGGAGAGCAGTTCTTC
j_gene: TRBJ2-5; d_gene: NA; v_gene: TRBV5-1; abundance: NA; CDR3aa: CASSPGAGGETQYF; CDR3nt: TGCGCCAGCAGCCCCGGTGCAGGGGGGGAGACCCAGTACTTC
j_gene: TRBJ2-2; d_gene: NA; v_gene: TRBV9; abundance: NA; CDR3aa: CASSVTGSTGELFF; CDR3nt: TGTGCCAGCAGCGTAACAGGCTCCACCGGGGAGCTGTTTTTT
j_gene: TRBJ1-2; d_gene: TRBD1; v_gene: TRBV7-2; abundance: few; CDR3aa: CASSHRDRVFDGYTF; CDR3nt: TGTGCCAGCAGCCACCGGGACAGGGTTTTTGATGGCTACACCTTC